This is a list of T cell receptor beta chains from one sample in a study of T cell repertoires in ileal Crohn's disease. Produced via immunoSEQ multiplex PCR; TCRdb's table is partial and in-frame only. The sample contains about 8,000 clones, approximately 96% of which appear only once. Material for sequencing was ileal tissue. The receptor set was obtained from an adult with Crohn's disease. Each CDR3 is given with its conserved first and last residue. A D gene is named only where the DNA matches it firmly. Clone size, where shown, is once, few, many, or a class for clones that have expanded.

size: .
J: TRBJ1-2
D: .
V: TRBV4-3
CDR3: CASSPSGQSNYGYTF
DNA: TGCGCCAGCAGCCCTTCCGGACAGTCTAACTATGGCTACACCTTC

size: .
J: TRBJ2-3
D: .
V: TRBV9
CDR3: CASSVRSGVGDTQYF
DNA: TGTGCCAGCAGCGTAAGGTCAGGGGTTGGAGATACGCAGTATTTT

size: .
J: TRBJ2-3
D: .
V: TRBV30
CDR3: CAWSVSGDVADTQYF
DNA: TGTGCCTGGAGTGTATCAGGGGACGTGGCAGATACGCAGTATTTT

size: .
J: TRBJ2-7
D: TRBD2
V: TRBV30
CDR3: CAWNGGAGLYEQYF
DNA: TGTGCCTGGAACGGGGGGGCGGGTCTGTACGAGCAGTACTTC

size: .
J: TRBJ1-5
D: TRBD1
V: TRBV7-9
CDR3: CASSSDRDNQPQHF
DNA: TGTGCCAGCAGCTCGGACAGGGACAATCAGCCCCAGCATTTT

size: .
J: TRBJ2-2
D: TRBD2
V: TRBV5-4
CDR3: CASSSGLAGGKNTGELFF
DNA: TGTGCCAGCAGCTCCGGACTAGCGGGGGGGAAGAACACCGGGGAGCTGTTTTTT

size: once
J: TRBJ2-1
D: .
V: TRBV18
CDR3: CASSPADNEQFF
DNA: TGTGCCAGCTCACCGGCGGACAATGAGCAGTTCTTC

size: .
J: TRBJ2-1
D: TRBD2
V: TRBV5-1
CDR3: CASSRAGGTSYNEQFF
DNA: TGCGCCAGCAGCAGAGCGGGGGGGACCTCCTACAATGAGCAGTTCTTC

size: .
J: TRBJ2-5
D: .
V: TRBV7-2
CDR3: CASSALQETQYF
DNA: TGTGCCAGCAGCGCGCTTCAAGAGACCCAGTACTTC

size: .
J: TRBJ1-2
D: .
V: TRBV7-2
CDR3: CASSALTNYGYTF
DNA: TGTGCCAGCAGCGCGCTGACTAACTATGGCTACACCTTC

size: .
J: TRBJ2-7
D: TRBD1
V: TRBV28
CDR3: CASSEPGQVAYEQYF
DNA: TGTGCCAGCAGTGAACCCGGACAGGTGGCCTACGAGCAGTACTTC

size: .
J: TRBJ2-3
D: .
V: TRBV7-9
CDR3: CASTGQATSTDTQYF
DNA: TGTGCCAGCACTGGGCAGGCCACTAGCACAGATACGCAGTATTTT

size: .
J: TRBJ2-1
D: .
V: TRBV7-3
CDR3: CASSIQPSRTSYNEQFF
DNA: TGTGCCAGCAGCATACAACCTTCCCGTACCTCCTACAATGAGCAGTTCTTC

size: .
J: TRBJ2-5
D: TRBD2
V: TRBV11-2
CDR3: CASSLGTSGGALETQYF
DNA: TGTGCCAGCAGCTTAGGGACTAGCGGGGGGGCGCTTGAGACCCAGTACTTC

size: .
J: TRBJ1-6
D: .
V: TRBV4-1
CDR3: CASSQVGRGHNSPLHF
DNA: TGCGCCAGCAGCCAAGTCGGCAGGGGACATAATTCACCCCTCCACTTT

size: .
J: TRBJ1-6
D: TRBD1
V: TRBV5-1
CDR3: CASSLGQGAHSPLHF
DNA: TGCGCCAGCAGCCTCGGACAGGGTGCCCATTCACCCCTCCACTTT

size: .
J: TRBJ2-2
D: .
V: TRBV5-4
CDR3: CASSLAGTFLTGELFF
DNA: TGTGCCAGCAGTCTCGCCGGGACATTCCTTACCGGGGAGCTGTTTTTT

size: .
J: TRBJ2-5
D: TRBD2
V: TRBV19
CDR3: CASRQTSGGAHETQYF
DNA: TGTGCCAGTAGACAAACTAGCGGGGGGGCCCATGAGACCCAGTACTTC